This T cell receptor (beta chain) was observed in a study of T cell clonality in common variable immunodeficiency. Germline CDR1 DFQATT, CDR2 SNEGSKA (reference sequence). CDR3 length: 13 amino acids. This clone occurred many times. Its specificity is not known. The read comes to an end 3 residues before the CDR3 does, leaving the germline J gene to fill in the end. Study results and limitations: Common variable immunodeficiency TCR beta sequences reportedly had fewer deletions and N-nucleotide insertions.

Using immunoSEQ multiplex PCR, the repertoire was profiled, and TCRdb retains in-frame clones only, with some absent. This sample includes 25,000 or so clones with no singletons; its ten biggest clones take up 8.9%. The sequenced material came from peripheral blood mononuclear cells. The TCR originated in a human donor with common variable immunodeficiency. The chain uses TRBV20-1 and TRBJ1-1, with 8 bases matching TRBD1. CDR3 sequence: CSADEGQGRKAFF. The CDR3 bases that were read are TGCAGTGCCGACGAAGGACAGGGCCGCAAA.